This TCR beta chain was identified during a study of OX40 agonist ivuxolimab in advanced cancers. Across the whole study: Melanoma, hepatocellular carcinoma, head and neck or renal cell cancer occurred in dose-escalation patients.

This clone came up once. The table came from immunoSEQ multiplex PCR; TCRdb's copy has only in-frame clones and leaves some out. The profile shows 45,000 to 60,000 clones, about nine tenths of them singletons. The CDR3 extends over 15 amino acids. V was cut by 2 bases and J by 0 bases, with 8 bases left in between. From germline, CDR1 is SGHNT and CDR2 YYREEE (reference sequence). This clonotype was sampled from an adult with an advanced solid tumor such as melanoma, head and neck, liver or kidney cancer. The sample consisted of CD4+ or CD8+ T cells sorted from blood, taken in a trial of the OX40 agonist ivuxolimab. The chain couples TRBV5-4 to TRBJ2-2, with D uncertain. Here the CDR3 DNA reads TGTGCCAGCAGCTTCACCTTGGCGAACACCGGGGAGCTGTTTTTT. Its translation is CASSFTLANTGELFF.